The 13 T cell receptor beta chains presented below share a single source sample, sequenced in a study of blood T cell repertoires in COVID-19. Repertoires were generated with immunoSEQ multiplex PCR, while TCRdb's copy carries only in-frame clones and drops some. The repertoire holds around 76,000 clones, with about 80% as singletons. The sequencing input was peripheral blood. The origin of the receptors is a woman aged 65 to 85 with acute or convalescent COVID-19.

The chain combines TRBV7-2 with TRBJ2-3, with D tentatively TRBD1 (5 bases). CDR1 and CDR2 from the germline V gene are SGHTA and FQGNSA. This CDR3 comprises 13 residues. The germline V and J ends were trimmed by 5 bases and 4 bases, with 10 bases remaining between them. Here the CDR3 reads CASSPGFSDTQYF. The CDR3 nucleotides are TGTGCCAGCAGCCCAGGGTTCTCAGATACGCAGTATTTT.

V gene TRBV24-1 combines with J gene TRBJ2-3, with 8 bases that match TRBD2. J gave up 6 bases and V 6 bases, and 7 bases lay outside the gene matches. The CDR3 is 14 amino acids. The germline V gene has CDR1 KGHDR and CDR2 SFDVKD. CDR3 region: CATSPAGESDTQYF. In DNA form, the CDR3 reads TGTGCCACCAGTCCAGCGGGAGAAAGTGATACGCAGTATTTT.

Turning to this clone: One junction end does not reproduce the germline sequence, and a read error may be involved. The chain employs TRBV27 and TRBJ1-4, with 7 nucleotides matching TRBD1. The CDR3 runs 15 residues. In germline, CDR1 is MNHEY, CDR2 SMNVEV (reference sequence). CDR3 in DNA: TGTGCCAGCGATCAAATAGGGACAGTATTTGGCCCTTGGGTTTTT. Its translation is CASDQIGTVFGPWVF.

V is TRBV28 and J is TRBJ1-3, with TRBD1 matching over 7 bases. This CDR3 comprises 15 residues. V gave up 4 bases and J gave up 0 bases; unmatched junction bases: 3. The germline CDR1 and CDR2 sequences are MDHEN and SYDVKM. The CDR3 here is CASSSGTASGNTIYF. CDR3 sequence (DNA): TGTGCCAGCAGTTCGGGGACAGCCTCTGGAAACACCATATATTTT. Combining the CDR3 with reference TRBV28 and TRBJ1-3 gives the whole variable domain DVKVTQSSRYLVKRTGEKVFLECVQDMDHENMFWYRQDPGLGLRLIYFSYDVKMKEKGDIPEGYSVSREKKERFSLILESASTNQTSMYLCASSSGTASGNTIYFGEGSWLTVV.

V usage is TRBV27 and J usage is TRBJ2-3; 14 bases are a match to TRBD2. This CDR3 contains 17 residues. Trimming removed 6 bases from V and 3 bases from J; junction bases left unmatched: 8. From germline, CDR1 is MNHEY and CDR2 SMNVEV (reference sequence). The chain's CDR3 is CASRKPGLAGETDTQYF. The DNA for the CDR3 is TGTGCCAGCAGGAAGCCGGGACTAGCGGGAGAGACAGATACGCAGTATTTT.

V usage is TRBV9 and J usage is TRBJ2-3; 12 bases map to TRBD2. Germline V gene sequence: CDR1 SGDLS, CDR2 YYNGEE. Unmatched junction bases numbered 3, after V lost 3 bases and J lost 1 base. This CDR3 comprises 16 residues. CDR3 loop: CASSASGGAGTDTQYF. The DNA of the CDR3 is TGTGCCAGCAGCGCTAGCGGGGGGGCGGGCACAGATACGCAGTATTTT.

The rearrangement uses TRBV4-3 and TRBJ2-2, with a weak D call TRBD1 (5 bases). The CDR3 is 16 residues long. The germline V and J ends were trimmed by 0 bases and 4 bases, with 12 bases remaining between them. Germline CDR1 and CDR2: LGHNA and YSLEER. Here the CDR3 reads CASSQDITGSTGELFF. The CDR3 bases are TGCGCCAGCAGCCAAGATATCACAGGTAGCACCGGGGAGCTGTTTTTT.

J is TRBJ1-5 and V is TRBV6-2 or TRBV6-3; TRBD1 aligns across 7 bases. This CDR3 contains 16 residues. CDR1 and CDR2 (germline): MNHEY, SVGEGT. Unmatched junction bases numbered 10, after V lost 6 bases and J lost 2 bases. The CDR3 reads CASSQFIGQGNQPQHF. The CDR3 DNA is TGTGCCAGCAGCCAATTCATTGGACAGGGCAATCAGCCCCAGCATTTT.

The chain is built from TRBV27 and TRBJ2-7; no clear D gene. The V end was cut by 2 bases, the J end by 0 bases, with 8 bases between. Germline CDR1 MNHEY, CDR2 SMNVEV (reference sequence). This CDR3 is 14 amino acids long. In DNA form, the CDR3 reads TGTGCCAGCAGTTTACAGGCATCCTCCTACGAGCAGTACTTC. Translated, it gives CASSLQASSYEQYF.

The CDR3 DNA reads TGTGCCAGCAGCCGTGGGAGCGGGGGGCCAGACACCGGGGAGCTGTTTTTT. Translated: CASSRGSGGPDTGELFF. The chain links TRBV3-1 (or the pseudogene TRBV3-2) to TRBJ2-2, with TRBD2 matching over 9 bases. This CDR3 has 17 amino acids. V was pared by 4 bases and J by 3 bases, with 9 bases of the junction left unmatched. The germline V gene encodes CDR1 LGHDT and CDR2 YNNKEL (reference sequence).

The chain carries TRBV27 and TRBJ2-7; 10 nucleotides line up with TRBD2. There are 14 residues in the CDR3. Germline assignment: CDR1 MNHEY and CDR2 SMNVEV (reference sequence). Trimming took 4 bases from V and 6 from J; bases not matched to a gene: 6. CDR3 protein: CASSSLAGSLEQYF. CDR3 DNA sequence: TGTGCCAGCAGTTCACTAGCGGGATCTCTCGAGCAGTACTTC.

The chain joins TRBV6-2 or TRBV6-3 to TRBJ1-4; D perhaps matches TRBD1 (5 bases). The CDR3 runs 15 residues. Germline CDR1 MNHEY, CDR2 SVGEGT. Trimming cost V 2 bases and J 5 bases, with 12 bases left between them. CDR3 bases: TGTGCCAGCAGTTACGGGGAGGGGATCAATGAAAAACTGTTTTTT. It codes for CASSYGEGINEKLFF.

For the CDR3, the DNA is TGTGCCAGCGAGCGGGGGAATTCCTACGAGCAGTACTTC. Amino acids: CASERGNSYEQYF. The chain has TRBV6-6 and TRBJ2-7, with TRBD2 matching over 8 bases. Germline trimming cut 8 bases from V and 1 base from J; bases unmatched to any gene: 4. There are 13 residues in the CDR3. Germline lookup yields CDR1 MNHNY and CDR2 SVGAGI (reference sequence).